Each of the 24 T cell receptor beta chains below was sequenced from the same sample in a study of blood T cell repertoires in COVID-19. Repertoires were generated with immunoSEQ multiplex PCR, while TCRdb's copy carries only in-frame clones and drops some. This sample carries 250,000 to 350,000 clones, approximately 87% of them seen once, and the ten largest clones take approximately 4%. The sequenced sample consisted of peripheral blood. The receptors originated from a woman aged 45-60 years with active or convalescent COVID-19.

The V and J genes are TRBV9 and TRBJ2-3, with D possibly matching TRBD1 (6 bases). CDR3 length: 15 residues. V was cut by 3 bases and J by 5 bases, with 16 bases left in between. CDR1 and CDR2 from the germline V gene are SGDLS and YYNGEE. This CDR3 reads CASSAQGESIDTQYF. In nucleotides, the CDR3 is TGTGCCAGCAGCGCACAGGGAGAGAGTATAGATACGCAGTATTTT.

Only a few counts were recorded for this clone. The chain is built from TRBV7-2 and TRBJ1-1; maybe TRBD1 (5 bases). Trimming shortened V by 1 base and J by 5 bases, and 11 bases separated the two germline ends. Looked up from germline, CDR1 is SGHTA and CDR2 is FQGNSA. This CDR3 is 14 amino acids long. The DNA for the CDR3 is TGTGCCAGCAGCTTAGTCAGGGTCGATACTGAAGCTTTCTTT. It specifies CASSLVRVDTEAFF. Variable domain in full (rest from reference TRBV7-2 and TRBJ1-1): GAGVSQSPSNKVTEKGKDVELRCDPISGHTALYWYRQSLGQGLEFLIYFQGNSAPDKSGLPSDRFSAERTGGSVSTLTIQRTQQEDSAVYLCASSLVRVDTEAFFGQGTRLTVV.

CDR3 amino acids: CASGLVRSSGGLTDTQYF. DNA of the CDR3: TGTGCTAGTGGTTTGGTAAGGTCTAGCGGGGGTCTCACAGATACGCAGTATTTT. The rearrangement links TRBV12-5 to TRBJ2-3; 10 nucleotides line up with TRBD2. V was clipped by 0 bases and J by 2 bases; unmatched bases: 8. There are 18 residues in the CDR3. The germline gives CDR1 LGHNT, CDR2 FRNRAP.

Ten or more counts support this clone. This rearrangement joins TRBV27 to TRBJ2-7, with a tentative D call TRBD2 (5 bases). Trimming shortened V by 8 bases and J by 2 bases, and 10 bases separated the two germline ends. The germline V gene encodes CDR1 MNHEY and CDR2 SMNVEV (reference sequence). This CDR3 is built from 12 residues. The CDR3 region has the DNA TGTGCCAGCGGGCGGGCGACCTACGAGCAGTACTTC. It is translated as CASGRATYEQYF.

V is TRBV28 and J is TRBJ2-7; TRBD2 matches 10 bases. Germline lookup yields CDR1 MDHEN and CDR2 SYDVKM. This CDR3 comprises 15 residues. The V and J ends lost 1 base and 4 bases, in that order; junction bases with no gene match: 4. The CDR3 region is CASSLYASGRYEQYF. As DNA, the CDR3 is TGTGCCAGCAGTTTATACGCTAGCGGGAGATACGAGCAGTACTTC.

Turning to this clone: This specimen includes other DNA sequences encoding the same CDR3. V and J are TRBV19 and TRBJ1-1; D is unclear. The germline gives CDR1 LNHDA, CDR2 SQIVND (reference sequence). The CDR3 contains 14 residues. V was trimmed by 1 base and J by 1 base, leaving 7 bases between them. The CDR3 DNA sequence: TGTGCCAGTAGTATAGTGGGAGGGAACACTGAAGCTTTCTTT. Its protein is CASSIVGGNTEAFF.

The chain employs TRBV5-1 and TRBJ2-1; 15 nucleotides match TRBD2. This CDR3 region has 15 residues. V lost 4 bases to trimming and J lost 8 bases; unmatched junction nucleotides: 4. Germline CDR1 is SGHRS and CDR2 is YFSETQ. The CDR3 sequence is CASSLGLAGGDEQFF. The CDR3 region has the DNA TGCGCCAGCAGCCTAGGACTAGCGGGAGGGGATGAGCAGTTCTTC.

The rearrangement links TRBV4-1 to TRBJ2-5; 8 nucleotides agree with TRBD1. Germline trimming cut 0 bases from V and 1 base from J; bases unmatched to any gene: 13. This CDR3 region has 19 residues. Germline V lookup: CDR1 MGHRA, CDR2 YSYEKL. CDR3 protein: CASSQDYTGGRGLQETQYF. The CDR3 region has the DNA TGCGCCAGCAGCCAAGACTACACAGGGGGGAGAGGACTCCAAGAGACCCAGTACTTC.

The rearrangement uses TRBV28 and TRBJ2-7; a weak D match, TRBD1 (5 bases). The germline V gene has CDR1 MDHEN and CDR2 SYDVKM. The V end was cut by 6 bases, the J end by 2 bases, with 14 bases between. This CDR3 spans 14 amino acids. CDR3 sequence: CASSWSTGPYEQYF. The CDR3 DNA reads as TGTGCCAGCAGCTGGAGTACAGGACCCTACGAGCAGTACTTC.

V is TRBV19 and J is TRBJ2-3; weak D call: TRBD1 (6 bases). This CDR3 is 16 amino acids long. The germline V gene encodes CDR1 LNHDA and CDR2 SQIVND (reference sequence). The V end was cut by 2 bases, the J end by 0 bases, with 12 bases between. CDR3 residues: CASSIRQATSTDTQYF. In DNA form, the CDR3 reads TGTGCCAGTAGTATACGACAGGCTACTAGCACAGATACGCAGTATTTT. Complete variable domain (other parts from reference TRBV19 and TRBJ2-3): DGGITQSPKYLFRKEGQNVTLSCEQNLNHDAMYWYRQDPGQGLRLIYYSQIVNDFQKGDIAEGYSVSREKKESFPLTVTSAQKNPTAFYLCASSIRQATSTDTQYFGPGTRLTVL.

This chain connects TRBV11-2 to TRBJ2-3, with D tentatively TRBD1 (6 bases). Deletions cut 2 bases from V and 6 bases from J, with 15 bases between. Per germline, CDR1 SGHAT and CDR2 FQNNGV. The CDR3 length is 15 residues. Here the CDR3 reads CASSLQLGAPDTQYF. In nucleotides, the CDR3 is TGTGCCAGCAGCTTACAGTTGGGGGCCCCGGATACGCAGTATTTT.

V usage is TRBV6-6 and J usage is TRBJ2-2; maybe TRBD1 (5 bases). This CDR3 is built from 14 residues. Germline V gene data show CDR1 as MNHNY and CDR2 as SVGAGI (reference sequence). Deletions cut 7 bases from V and 0 bases from J, with 9 bases between. CDR3 loop: CASIPGTNTGELFF. The CDR3 coding sequence is TGTGCCAGCATTCCAGGGACGAACACCGGGGAGCTGTTTTTT.

The chain has TRBV3-1 (or the pseudogene TRBV3-2) and TRBJ1-5; 7 positions agree with TRBD1. This CDR3 region has 15 residues. Germline-derived CDR1 and CDR2 are LGHDT and YNNKEL (reference sequence). With V trimmed by 6 bases and J by 0 bases, 5 bases remained unmatched. CDR3 amino acids: CASSLGGNSNQPQHF. In DNA, the CDR3 is TGTGCCAGCAGTTTAGGGGGCAATAGCAATCAGCCCCAGCATTTT.

This clone was seen a handful of times. This rearrangement joins TRBV19 to TRBJ1-4; TRBD1 is a possible D gene (5 bases). V was shortened by 6 bases and J by 0 bases, with 14 bases between the two germline ends. CDR1 and CDR2 from the germline V gene are LNHDA and SQIVND (reference sequence). The CDR3 runs to 16 residues. CDR3 nucleotide sequence: TGTGCCAGTAGCCCCGACAGACGAACAACTAATGAAAAACTGTTTTTT. Protein sequence: CASSPDRRTTNEKLFF.

The rearrangement links TRBV7-9 to TRBJ2-3, with 11 bases fitting TRBD2. The V gene's germline CDR1 is SEHNR and CDR2 FQNEAQ (reference sequence). The CDR3 contains 14 residues. J gave up 5 bases and V 5 bases, and 3 bases lay outside the gene matches. CDR3 loop: CASSRGTSGDTQYF. DNA for the CDR3: TGTGCCAGCAGCCGTGGGACTAGCGGAGATACGCAGTATTTT.

The V and J genes are TRBV5-1 and TRBJ2-3; 13 bases are a match to TRBD2. Germline loops: CDR1 SGHRS, CDR2 YFSETQ. V trimming: 3 bases; J trimming: 6 bases; junction bases outside the gene matches: 4. The CDR3 is 15 residues long. CDR3 protein: CASSSGTSGVDTQYF. CDR3 DNA sequence: TGCGCCAGCAGCTCAGGGACTAGCGGGGTGGATACGCAGTATTTT.

The V gene is TRBV6-5, the J gene TRBJ2-3; a possible D gene is TRBD1 (6 bases). The CDR3 is made up of 14 amino acids. Germline CDR1 is MNHEY and CDR2 is SVGAGI. V was cut by 7 bases and J by 4 bases, with 15 bases left in between. The CDR3, as DNA: TGTGCCAGCAAGATCACAGGGTGGTCAGATACGCAGTATTTT. This encodes CASKITGWSDTQYF.

The rearrangement uses TRBV14 and TRBJ2-2; D remains unclear. The CDR3 has 13 amino acids. Germline CDR1 and CDR2: SGHDN and FVKESK. Trimming stripped 2 bases from V and 7 bases from J, with 8 bases between. CDR3 loop: CASSQLPSGELFF. The CDR3 nucleotides are TGTGCCAGCAGCCAACTCCCGAGCGGGGAGCTGTTTTTT.

J is TRBJ2-7 and V is TRBV7-2; TRBD2 might be the D (5 bases). Between the trimmed V and J ends, which lost 5 bases and 4 bases, there was a span of 12 bases. The germline gives CDR1 SGHTA, CDR2 FQGNSA. The CDR3 runs to 13 residues. The CDR3 DNA reads as TGTGCCAGCAGCCTCGCTACGGGGTACGAGCAGTACTTC. This gives the protein CASSLATGYEQYF.

Of note for this clone: The same CDR3 arises from other DNA sequences in this sample as well. The J gene is TRBJ2-5, the V gene TRBV3-1 (or the pseudogene TRBV3-2); TRBD1 might be the D (6 bases). The CDR3 sequence is 12 residues long. The V end was cut by 6 bases, the J end by 2 bases, with 7 bases between. CDR1 is LGHDT and CDR2 is YNNKEL in the germline V gene (reference sequence). As DNA, the CDR3 is TGTGCCAGCAGGGACAGTCAAGAGACCCAGTACTTC. Translated, it gives CASRDSQETQYF.

The V and J genes are TRBV6-1 and TRBJ2-1, with D unclear. The CDR3 runs 14 residues. Germline V lookup: CDR1 MNHNS, CDR2 SASEGT. Trimming cost V 2 bases and J 10 bases, with 15 bases left between them. The CDR3 coding sequence is TGTGCCAGCAGTGAATACCCTAGTTCACGCGAGCAGTTCTTC. Translation gives CASSEYPSSREQFF.

The V gene is TRBV7-9, the J gene TRBJ1-1; 9 nucleotides align to TRBD1. V lost 3 bases to trimming and J lost 4 bases; unmatched junction nucleotides: 6. The CDR3 sequence is 15 residues long. Germline assignment: CDR1 SEHNR and CDR2 FQNEAQ (reference sequence). This CDR3 reads CASSLKGQGVTEAFF. The CDR3 DNA follows: TGTGCCAGCAGCTTGAAGGGACAGGGAGTCACTGAAGCTTTCTTT.

The rearrangement joins TRBV25-1 to TRBJ1-1; D unclear. With 0 bases removed from V and 1 base from J, the gap between germline ends came to 6 bases. Per germline, CDR1 MGHDK and CDR2 SYGVNS. The CDR3 sequence is 14 residues long. The CDR3 here is CASSEYYRNTEAFF. The DNA of the CDR3 is TGTGCCAGCAGTGAATATTATAGGAACACTGAAGCTTTCTTT.

The rearrangement uses TRBV13 and TRBJ2-1; 7 bases align to TRBD2. J was trimmed by 2 bases and V by 3 bases; bases with no gene match: 7. Per the germline V gene, CDR1 is PRHDT and CDR2 is FYEKMQ (reference sequence). This CDR3 region has 16 residues. The DNA of the CDR3 is TGTGCCAGCAGCTTGGACCTAGCGGACCCCTACAATGAGCAGTTCTTC. Encoded protein: CASSLDLADPYNEQFF.